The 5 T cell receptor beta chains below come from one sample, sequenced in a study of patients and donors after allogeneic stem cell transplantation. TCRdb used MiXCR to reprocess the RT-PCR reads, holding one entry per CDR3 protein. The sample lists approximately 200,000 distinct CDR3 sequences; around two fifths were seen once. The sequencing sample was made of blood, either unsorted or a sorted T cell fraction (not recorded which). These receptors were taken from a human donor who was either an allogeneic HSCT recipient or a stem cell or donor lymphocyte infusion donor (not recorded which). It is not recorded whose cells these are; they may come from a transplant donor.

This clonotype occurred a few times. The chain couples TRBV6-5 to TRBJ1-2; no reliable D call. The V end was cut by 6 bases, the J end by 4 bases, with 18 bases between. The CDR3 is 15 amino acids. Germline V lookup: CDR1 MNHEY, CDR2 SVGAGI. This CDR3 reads CASSNLMRAAYGYTF. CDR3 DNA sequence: TGTGCCAGCAGCAATCTGATGAGAGCCGCCTATGGCTACACCTTC.

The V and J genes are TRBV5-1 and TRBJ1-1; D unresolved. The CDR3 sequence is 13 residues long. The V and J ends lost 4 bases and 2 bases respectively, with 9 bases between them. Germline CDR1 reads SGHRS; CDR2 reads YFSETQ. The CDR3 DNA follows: TGCGCCAGCAGCGTCTACAGAAACACTGAAGCTTTCTTT. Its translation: CASSVYRNTEAFF.

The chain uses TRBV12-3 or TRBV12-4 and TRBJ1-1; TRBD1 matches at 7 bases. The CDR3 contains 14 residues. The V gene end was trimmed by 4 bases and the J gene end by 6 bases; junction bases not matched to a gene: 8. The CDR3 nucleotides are TGTGCCAGCAGTTATCAAGACAGGGCCCCTGAAGCTTTCTTT. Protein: CASSYQDRAPEAFF.

CDR3 sequence (DNA): TGTGCCAGCAGCCCGGAATTGGACAGGGTCCACACCGGGGAGCTGTTTTTT. Amino acids: CASSPELDRVHTGELFF. The chain carries TRBV28 and TRBJ2-2; 8 bases are a match to TRBD1. Germline CDR1 is MDHEN and CDR2 is SYDVKM. There are 17 residues in the CDR3. V was clipped by 6 bases and J by 3 bases; unmatched bases: 12.

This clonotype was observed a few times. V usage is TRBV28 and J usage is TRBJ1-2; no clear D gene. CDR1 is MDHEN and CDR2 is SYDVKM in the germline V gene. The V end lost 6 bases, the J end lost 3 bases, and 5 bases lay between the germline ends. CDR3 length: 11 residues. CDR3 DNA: TGTGCCAGCAGGCAGGACTATGGCTACACCTTC. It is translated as CASRQDYGYTF.